The sequence of this T cell receptor (beta chain) was determined in a study of prognosis after radiotherapy for stage I lung cancer. Study-level findings and limits: Following stereotactic body radiation therapy, patients who went on to develop distant metastases had lower Shannon entropy. With medians of approximately 9,600 versus 7,200, unique TCR clone counts fell after stereotactic body radiation therapy.

The CDR3 sequence is 16 residues long. Germline values: CDR1 LGHNA, CDR2 YNFKEQ. Trimming shortened V by 4 bases and J by 3 bases, and 18 bases separated the two germline ends. The genomic DNA TCR beta CDR3 region underwent two rounds of multiplex PCR. Initially, in first-round PCR, primers specific to each TRBV and TRBJ gene were used. TCRdb re-derived calls from the multiplex PCR reads in MiXCR, one entry per CDR3 protein. The sample records about 34,000 distinct CDR3 sequences, more than 30% being singletons. This clonotype came up many times. Its antigen remains unknown. This specimen consisted of PBMCs, obtained before or after stereotactic body radiation therapy (not recorded which). This chain joins TRBV4-2 and TRBJ1-2, with a tentative D call TRBD1 (5 bases). This clonotype was obtained from a donor aged 50 or older with non-small cell lung cancer. The CDR3 is CASSRVSGGGDYGYTF. CDR3 coding DNA: TGTGCCAGCAGCCGGGTCTCTGGGGGAGGGGACTATGGCTACACCTTC.